Reported below is one T cell receptor beta chain. Its specificity is not known. These data belong to a study of graft-versus-host responses after intestinal transplantation. Notes on the study in general: GvH clonotypes were identified within recipient marrow, with a subset emerging first in ileum or blood.

Sequencing was performed with immunoSEQ multiplex PCR; in TCRdb, only in-frame clones are kept and a portion is missing. Seen here are some 110,000 clones, roughly nine tenths observed once, and the top ten hold 0.2% to 0.25%. This clonotype was sampled from a human donor who was the organ donor for an intestinal transplant. The material was unstimulated CD4+ T cells sorted from spleen or lymph node cells, obtained before transplant.

CDR3 nucleotides: TGTGCCAGCAGCTCTGCCCTTCTCGGCACCGGTGAGCAGTTCTTC. Translating it yields CASSSALLGTGEQFF. This chain uses TRBV11-2 with TRBJ2-1; D remains unclear. The CDR3 has 15 amino acids. Germline assignment: CDR1 SGHAT and CDR2 FQNNGV. V lost 4 bases and J 9 bases, leaving 19 bases between the germline ends.